The 4 T cell receptor beta chains given below trace back to one sample, sequenced in a study of blood T cell repertoires in COVID-19. The repertoire was sequenced with immunoSEQ multiplex PCR; TCRdb's copy has only in-frame clones and lacks some. The sample yields 190,000 or so clones, about 87% seen once. Sequencing was carried out using peripheral blood. These receptors came from a man between 35 and 55 years old with active or convalescent COVID-19.

J is TRBJ1-1 and V is TRBV6-5; 8 nucleotides align to TRBD1. Germline lookup yields CDR1 MNHEY and CDR2 SVGAGI. CDR3 length: 14 amino acids. J was trimmed by 0 bases and V by 6 bases; bases with no gene match: 3. CDR3 DNA: TGTGCCAGCAGCACGGACAGGGTGAACACTGAAGCTTTCTTT. It codes for CASSTDRVNTEAFF.

The gene calls are TRBV10-3 and TRBJ1-5; TRBD1 aligns across 8 bases. J was trimmed by 3 bases and V by 5 bases; bases with no gene match: 3. The germline V gene encodes CDR1 ENHRY and CDR2 SYGVKD. The CDR3 has 14 residues. The CDR3 region is CAISKTGDNQPQHF. DNA for the CDR3: TGTGCCATCAGTAAGACAGGGGACAATCAGCCCCAGCATTTT.

The CDR3 is CATRGDTGELFF. DNA for the CDR3: TGTGCCACCCGCGGGGACACCGGGGAGCTGTTTTTT. The chain couples TRBV7-6 to TRBJ2-2, with D perhaps TRBD2 (6 bases). This CDR3 region has 12 residues. Trimming removed 10 bases from V and 3 bases from J, with 9 bases in between. CDR1 SGHVS and CDR2 FNYEAQ come from the germline V gene.

The chain employs TRBV6-4 and TRBJ1-2; a possible D gene is TRBD1 (5 bases). The germline V gene has CDR1 MRHNA and CDR2 SNTAGT. Trimming stripped 3 bases from V and 3 bases from J, with 11 bases between. The CDR3 is made up of 14 amino acids. The CDR3 here is CASSEGGDYYGYTF. The CDR3, as DNA: TGTGCCAGCAGTGAAGGAGGGGACTACTATGGCTACACCTTC.